This entry is about one TCR beta chain. The data belong to a study of blood T cell repertoires in COVID-19. On the study more broadly: T cells, B-cell-depleted T cells, or PBMCs supplied cDNA or gDNA.

Authors' data handling: Nucleated cell counts were estimated from reference gene primer amplification. Repertoires were generated with immunoSEQ multiplex PCR, while TCRdb's copy carries only in-frame clones and drops some. V and J calls and clone size are copied from that table; D and trimming were computed from the DNA. Of roughly 220,000 clones in the sample, 65% to 90% were seen once. The CDR3 is made up of 13 amino acids. Germline CDR1 is MDHEN and CDR2 is SYDVKM. The V end was cut by 2 bases, the J end by 5 bases, with 7 bases between. Sequenced input: peripheral blood. The clonotype originates from a man aged 80 or over with acute or convalescent COVID-19. V usage is TRBV28 and J usage is TRBJ1-5; D remains unclear. CDR3 sequence reads: CASSLAGHQPQHF. Here the CDR3 DNA reads TGTGCCAGCAGTTTAGCGGGCCATCAGCCCCAGCATTTT.